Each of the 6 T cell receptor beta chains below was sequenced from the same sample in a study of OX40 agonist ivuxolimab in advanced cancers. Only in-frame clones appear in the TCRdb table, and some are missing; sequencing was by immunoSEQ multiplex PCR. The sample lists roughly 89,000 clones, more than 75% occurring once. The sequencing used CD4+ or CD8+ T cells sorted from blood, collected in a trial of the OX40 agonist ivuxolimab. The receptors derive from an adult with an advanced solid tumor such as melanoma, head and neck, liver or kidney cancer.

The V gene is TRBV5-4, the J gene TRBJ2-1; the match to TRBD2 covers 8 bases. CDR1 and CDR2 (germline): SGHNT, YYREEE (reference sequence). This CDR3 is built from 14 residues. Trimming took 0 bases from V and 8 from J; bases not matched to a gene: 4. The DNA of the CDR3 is TGTGCCAGCAGCTTGGCAGCGGGAGTTGATGAGCAGTTCTTC. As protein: CASSLAAGVDEQFF.

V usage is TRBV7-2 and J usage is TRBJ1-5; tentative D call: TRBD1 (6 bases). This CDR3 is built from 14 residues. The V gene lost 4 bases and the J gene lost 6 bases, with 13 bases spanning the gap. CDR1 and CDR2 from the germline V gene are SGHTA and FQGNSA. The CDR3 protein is CASSSGGGLQPQHF. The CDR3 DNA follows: TGTGCCAGCAGCTCCGGAGGGGGTCTTCAGCCCCAGCATTTT. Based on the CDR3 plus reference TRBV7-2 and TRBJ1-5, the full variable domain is GAGVSQSPSNKVTEKGKDVELRCDPISGHTALYWYRQSLGQGLEFLIYFQGNSAPDKSGLPSDRFSAERTGGSVSTLTIQRTQQEDSAVYLCASSSGGGLQPQHFGDGTRLSIL.

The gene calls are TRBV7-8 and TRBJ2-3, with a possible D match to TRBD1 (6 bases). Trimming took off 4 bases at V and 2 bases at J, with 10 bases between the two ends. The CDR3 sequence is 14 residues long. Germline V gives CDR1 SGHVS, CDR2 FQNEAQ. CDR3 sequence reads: CASSYRQDTDTQYF. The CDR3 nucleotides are TGTGCCAGCAGCTATAGACAGGACACAGATACGCAGTATTTT.

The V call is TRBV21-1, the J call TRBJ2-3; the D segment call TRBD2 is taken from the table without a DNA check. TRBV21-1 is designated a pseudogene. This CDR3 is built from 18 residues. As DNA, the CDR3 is TGTGCCAGCAGCCCGGGTAGGCTAGCGGGGCCAATCACAGATACGCAGTATTTT. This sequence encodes CASSPGRLAGPITDTQYF.

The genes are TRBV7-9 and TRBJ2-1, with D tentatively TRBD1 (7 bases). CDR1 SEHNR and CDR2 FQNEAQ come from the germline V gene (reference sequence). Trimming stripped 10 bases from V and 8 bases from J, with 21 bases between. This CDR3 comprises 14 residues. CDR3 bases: TGTGCCATCCCCGCGGAGGGGGCGGCTTATGAGCAGTTCTTC. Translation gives CAIPAEGAAYEQFF. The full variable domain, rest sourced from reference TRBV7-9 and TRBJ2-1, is DTGVSQNPRHKITKRGQNVTFRCDPISEHNRLYWYRQTLGQGPEFLTYFQNEAQLEKSRLLSDRFSAERPKGSFSTLEIQRTEQGDSAMYLCAIPAEGAAYEQFFGPGTRLTVL.

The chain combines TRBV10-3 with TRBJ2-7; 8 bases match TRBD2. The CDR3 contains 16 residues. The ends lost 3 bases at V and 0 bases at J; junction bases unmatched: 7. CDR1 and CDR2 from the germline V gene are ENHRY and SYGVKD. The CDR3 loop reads CAISDNGRATSYEQYF. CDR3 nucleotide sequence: TGTGCCATCAGTGATAACGGGAGGGCCACCTCCTACGAGCAGTACTTC.